This TCR beta chain was recovered during a study of T cells in Graves' hyperthyroidism and ophthalmopathy. Points from the study as a whole: Among thyroid clonotypes expanded above 0.001, most also appeared in blood.

A patient was excluded if there was uncontrolled infection, other autoimmune disease, pregnancy or lactation. Orbital computed tomography and thyroid ultrasound, together with serum TRAb and thyroxine and clinical symptoms, were used for diagnoses. This sample holds PBMCs from less than 11 ml fresh peripheral blood. It was RNA transcripts that yielded the amplified TCR beta CDR3 regions. The TCR CDR3 was amplified in a first-round RT-PCR using the HTBI primer set. MiXCR, run by TCRdb on the multiplex PCR reads, gives a single entry per CDR3 protein. This sample has fewer than 300,000 distinct CDR3 sequences, with around 25% found just once. Deletions cut 2 bases from V and 6 bases from J, with 20 bases between. The CDR3 contains 16 residues. This clonotype has at least ten counts. Antigen specificity is unknown.

The rearrangement links TRBV12-3 or TRBV12-4 to TRBJ2-7; D tentatively fits TRBD1 or TRBD2 (5 bases each). Sequenced: blood. This clonotype originated in a man between 40 and 49 years old with Graves' hyperthyroidism that later progressed to Graves' ophthalmopathy. The CDR3 nucleotides are TGTGCCAGCAGTTTATTGGGGGAAATAAGGGCTAGCGAGCAGTACTTC. Translation gives CASSLLGEIRASEQYF.